This entry lists 10 T cell receptor beta chains sequenced from one sample in a study of metastatic and nonmetastatic thyroid tumors. No patient received treatment before thyroid surgery. Using MiXCR, TCRdb re-called clones from the PCR reads. Of tens of thousands of clones in the sample, under 40% are singletons; the top ten hold approximately 16%. The sequenced material came from tumor tissue. These receptors all stem from a female donor with papillary thyroid cancer or a benign thyroid nodule (not recorded which). Some clones in this sample may be carry-over from other donors' samples.

By share of the sample, this clone is large. The chain is built from TRBV12-3 or TRBV12-4 and TRBJ2-6, with D tentatively TRBD1 (5 bases). CDR3 length: 18 amino acids. V was pared by 3 bases and J by 1 base, with 16 bases between. The CDR3 reads CASSFEGQGGSGANVLTF. The CDR3 region has the DNA TGTGCCAGCAGTTTTGAAGGGCAGGGTGGTTCTGGGGCCAACGTCCTGACTTTC.

The chain joins TRBV14 to TRBJ1-1; weak D call: TRBD1 (5 bases). The V end was cut by 4 bases, the J end by 1 base, with 7 bases between. Germline V gives CDR1 SGHDN, CDR2 FVKESK. The CDR3 is 13 residues long. CDR3 sequence: CASSLGGNTEAFF. The CDR3 nucleotides read TGTGCCAGCAGCCTTGGGGGGAACACTGAAGCTTTCTTT.

The chain links TRBV7-2 to TRBJ2-3; D remains unclear. Trimming took off 4 bases at V and 4 bases at J, with 9 bases between the two ends. The V gene's germline CDR1 is SGHTA and CDR2 FQGNSA. The CDR3 totals 13 residues. CDR3 in DNA: TGTGCCAGCAGCTCTTACGTGGCAGATACGCAGTATTTT. Translated: CASSSYVADTQYF.

The chain carries TRBV10-3 and TRBJ1-2, with 8 bases aligning to TRBD1. Trimming removed 2 bases from V and 5 bases from J; junction bases left unmatched: 4. Germline lookup yields CDR1 ENHRY and CDR2 SYGVKD. The CDR3 consists of 14 residues. This CDR3 reads CAISETGGRYGYTF. Written as DNA, the CDR3 is TGTGCCATCAGTGAGACAGGGGGTCGATATGGCTACACCTTC.

This clone appeared a few times. This chain joins TRBV12-3 or TRBV12-4 and TRBJ1-1, with D perhaps TRBD1 (5 bases). The CDR3 extends over 12 amino acids. Trimming cost V 5 bases and J 8 bases, with 12 bases left between them. CDR3 in DNA: TGTGCCAGCAGTCAAAGGACACCCGAAGCTTTCTTT. Protein sequence: CASSQRTPEAFF.

The V call is TRBV28, the J call TRBJ1-5; D might be TRBD1 (5 bases). The CDR3 length is 12 residues. Germline V gene data show CDR1 as MDHEN and CDR2 as SYDVKM. The V gene lost 8 bases and the J gene lost 5 bases, with 10 bases spanning the gap. CDR3 protein: CASGALDQPQHF. In DNA, the CDR3 is TGTGCCAGCGGGGCCCTTGATCAGCCCCAGCATTTT.

This chain joins TRBV5-1 and TRBJ1-3, with unresolved D. The length of the CDR3 is 12 residues. The ends were cut back, 7 bases at V and 6 bases at J, with 11 bases in the middle. Germline lookup yields CDR1 SGHRS and CDR2 YFSETQ. Here the CDR3 reads CASSGGENTIYF. The CDR3 nucleotides are TGCGCCAGCTCCGGAGGCGAAAACACCATATATTTT.

The rearrangement links TRBV2 to TRBJ1-1; 12 bases map to TRBD1. The CDR3 contains 14 residues. Germline trimming cut 6 bases from V and 5 bases from J; bases unmatched to any gene: 4. Germline CDR1 is SNHLY and CDR2 is FYNNEI. This chain's CDR3 is CASRGQGAFTEAFF. For the CDR3, the DNA is TGTGCCAGCAGGGGACAGGGGGCTTTTACTGAAGCTTTCTTT.

This clone was seen only a few times. The chain carries TRBV6-1 and TRBJ2-7; TRBD1 aligns across 8 bases. Germline-derived CDR1 and CDR2 are MNHNS and SASEGT. The CDR3 runs to 14 residues. Trimming cost V 7 bases and J 2 bases; bases outside gene matches: 7. The CDR3 is CASTPDRAAYEQYF. CDR3 bases: TGTGCCAGCACCCCGGACAGGGCCGCCTACGAGCAGTACTTC.

This clone occurred a few times. V is TRBV3-1 and J is TRBJ2-2; TRBD1 agrees at 10 bases. This CDR3 is 13 amino acids long. The trim removed 4 bases at V and 9 bases at J, leaving 2 bases unmatched. The V gene's germline CDR1 is LGHDT and CDR2 YNNKEL (reference sequence). The CDR3 spells CASSRDRGRELFF. CDR3 DNA sequence: TGTGCCAGCAGCCGGGACAGGGGCCGGGAGCTGTTTTTT.